This T cell receptor beta chain was sequenced in a study of a mutant IDH1 vaccine in newly diagnosed glioma. Study-wide context: Before enrollment, patients got radiotherapy alone, temozolomide alone, or mostly the combination.

This clone appeared a few times. What it binds is unknown. V lost 7 bases, J lost 5 bases, and 18 bases lay in between. Germline CDR1 LNHDA, CDR2 SQIVND (reference sequence). CDR3 length: 15 amino acids. Time point: baseline, week 1 (first vaccination visit). Sample treatment: pre-vaccination baseline after standard-of-care therapy. Findings and caveats of the study: It seemed that pseudoprogression was not linked to changes in the top peripheral T cell clonotypes. Immune responses induced by the vaccine were seen in 93.3% of patients, spanning multiple MHC alleles.

Some clones are missing from TCRdb's copy, which holds only in-frame ones; the method was immunoSEQ multiplex PCR. The data show tens of thousands of clones, around 79% seen once. This TCR came from a man aged 50 to 59 with glioma. This specimen was PBMCs, taken from a glioma patient treated with radiotherapy, temozolomide or both. The chain joins TRBV19 to TRBJ1-5, with TRBD1 as a possible D gene (6 bases). For the CDR3, the DNA is TGTGCCAGTACCTTTTCAGGAGGGGGTCATCAGCCCCAGCATTTT. Translated: CASTFSGGGHQPQHF.